This record covers a single T cell receptor beta chain. The antigen remains undetermined. This entry comes from a study of liver allograft versus peripheral blood T cells. Turning to the study itself: Recipients' peripheral blood served as the comparator for T cell receptor repertoires in transplanted livers. General study results and limits: According to reports, the T cell receptor repertoires inside liver allografts differed from those in peripheral blood.

The CDR3 extends over 13 amino acids. Germline-derived CDR1 and CDR2 are MNHNS and SASEGT. Trimming shortened V by 2 bases and J by 3 bases, and 8 bases separated the two germline ends. Each CDR3 protein gets one entry after TCRdb re-called the reads with MiXCR. Found here are approximately 9,000 distinct CDR3 sequences, under 20% of them singletons; the top ten hold about 25%. The sequence derives from a human patient who had a liver transplant. The graft donor may be the source of some T cells. This chain joins TRBV6-1 and TRBJ2-7; D ambiguous. Here the CDR3 reads CASSELSGYEQYF. As DNA, the CDR3 is TGTGCCAGCAGTGAACTCTCGGGCTACGAGCAGTACTTC.